This is a list of T cell receptor beta chains from one sample in a study of blood T cell repertoires in COVID-19. Produced via immunoSEQ multiplex PCR; TCRdb's table is partial and in-frame only. The data contain just over 300,000 clones, almost 90% of them singletons. The specimen sequenced was PBMCs or T cells enriched from blood (not recorded which). The receptor set was obtained from a woman aged 18-35 years with acute COVID-19. Both conserved end residues are part of each CDR3. The order of the fields is CDR3 length, J gene, D gene, V gene, clone size, CDR3 DNA, CDR3 protein. The D gene is left open where the match is weak. Clone size is shown for a subset of rows, as once, few, many or a class of expanded clone.

len: 14
j_gene: TRBJ2-1
d_gene: .
v_gene: TRBV28
abundance: .
CDR3nt: TGTGCCAGCAGTCCTGGAGCTTCTTACAATGAGCAGTTCTTC
CDR3aa: CASSPGASYNEQFF

len: 13
j_gene: TRBJ1-1
d_gene: .
v_gene: TRBV19
abundance: .
CDR3nt: TGTGCCAGCGCCTACAGGGTAACAACTGAAGCTTTCTTT
CDR3aa: CASAYRVTTEAFF

len: 14
j_gene: TRBJ1-1
d_gene: .
v_gene: TRBV7-9
abundance: .
CDR3nt: TGTGCCAGCATATGGCAGGGGATGAACACTGAAGCTTTCTTT
CDR3aa: CASIWQGMNTEAFF

len: 18
j_gene: TRBJ2-1
d_gene: TRBD2
v_gene: TRBV5-1
abundance: once
CDR3nt: TGCGCCAGCAGCGGAGCTAGCGGGACCATCCTCTCCTACAATGAGCAGTTCTTC
CDR3aa: CASSGASGTILSYNEQFF

len: 14
j_gene: TRBJ1-5
d_gene: .
v_gene: TRBV28
abundance: .
CDR3nt: TGTGCCAGCAGTCTACCCCAAAAAAATCAGCCCCAGCATTTT
CDR3aa: CASSLPQKNQPQHF

len: 15
j_gene: TRBJ2-3
d_gene: TRBD2
v_gene: TRBV27
abundance: .
CDR3nt: TGTGCCAGCAGTTATGCTAGCGGGTACAAAGATACGCAGTATTTT
CDR3aa: CASSYASGYKDTQYF

len: 16
j_gene: TRBJ1-4
d_gene: TRBD1
v_gene: TRBV9
abundance: .
CDR3nt: TGTGCCAGCAGCCCGCGGGACAGGGAGCCTAATGAAAAACTGTTTTTT
CDR3aa: CASSPRDREPNEKLFF

len: 19
j_gene: TRBJ2-7
d_gene: TRBD2
v_gene: TRBV28
abundance: .
CDR3nt: TGTGCCAGCAGTCCTCCGGGACTAGCGGGAGGCGTCTTCTCCTACGAGCAGTACTTC
CDR3aa: CASSPPGLAGGVFSYEQYF

len: 15
j_gene: TRBJ2-1
d_gene: TRBD2
v_gene: TRBV5-1
abundance: .
CDR3nt: TGCGCCAGCAAGTGGCGGGAGGGGACCTACAATGAGCAGTTCTTC
CDR3aa: CASKWREGTYNEQFF

len: 18
j_gene: TRBJ2-1
d_gene: TRBD2
v_gene: TRBV19
abundance: .
CDR3nt: TGTGCCAGTAGCCCGGGACTAGCGGGAGGAAGCTCCTACAATGAGCAGTTCTTC
CDR3aa: CASSPGLAGGSSYNEQFF

len: 15
j_gene: TRBJ1-4
d_gene: .
v_gene: TRBV5-1
abundance: .
CDR3nt: TGCGCCAGCAGCTTGGGACAGCACGTTCAAGAAAAACTGTTTTTT
CDR3aa: CASSLGQHVQEKLFF

len: 13
j_gene: TRBJ1-5
d_gene: TRBD1
v_gene: TRBV12-3/TRBV12-4
abundance: .
CDR3nt: TGTGCCAGCAGCCTGACAGGGATGGAGGCCCAGCATTTT
CDR3aa: CASSLTGMEAQHF

len: 16
j_gene: TRBJ2-7
d_gene: TRBD2
v_gene: TRBV5-1
abundance: few
CDR3nt: TGCGCCAGCAGCCCGGGGACTAGCGGGCAAACCTACGAGCAGTACTTC
CDR3aa: CASSPGTSGQTYEQYF

len: 13
j_gene: TRBJ1-1
d_gene: .
v_gene: TRBV27
abundance: .
CDR3nt: TGTGCCAGCAGTTCCTTAACTGCAATGGAAGCTTTCTTT
CDR3aa: CASSSLTAMEAFF

len: 15
j_gene: TRBJ2-7
d_gene: .
v_gene: TRBV11-3
abundance: .
CDR3nt: TGTGCCAGCAGCTTAGTCCCGGACACTCTGGGCGAGCAGTACTTC
CDR3aa: CASSLVPDTLGEQYF

len: 15
j_gene: TRBJ1-2
d_gene: TRBD1
v_gene: TRBV7-9
abundance: .
CDR3nt: TGTGCCAGCAGCTTACCCCGGACAGGGGGCTATGGCTACACCTTC
CDR3aa: CASSLPRTGGYGYTF

len: 15
j_gene: TRBJ1-4
d_gene: .
v_gene: TRBV9
abundance: .
CDR3nt: TGTGCCAGCAGCGTAGCCGGCGCGGGAGGTGAAAAACTGTTTTTT
CDR3aa: CASSVAGAGGEKLFF

len: 15
j_gene: TRBJ2-3
d_gene: TRBD2
v_gene: TRBV5-4
abundance: .
CDR3nt: TGTGCCAGCAGCCACGGACTAGATTACACAGATACGCAGTATTTT
CDR3aa: CASSHGLDYTDTQYF

len: 17
j_gene: TRBJ1-2
d_gene: .
v_gene: TRBV5-1
abundance: .
CDR3nt: TGCGCCAGCAGCCGGATCGGACGGAGGAAAAGTGAAGGGGGCTACACCTTC
CDR3aa: CASSRIGRRKSEGGYTF

len: 17
j_gene: TRBJ2-6
d_gene: .
v_gene: TRBV5-1
abundance: .
CDR3nt: TGCGCCAGCAGCCGCGAGGAGATTCTGTCTTCTGCCAACGTCCTGACTTTC
CDR3aa: CASSREEILSSANVLTF

len: 19
j_gene: TRBJ2-1
d_gene: TRBD2
v_gene: TRBV11-2
abundance: .
CDR3nt: TGTGCCAGCAGCTTACTAGAGCGCCTGAGCGGGAGCTCCTACAATGAGCAGTTCTTC
CDR3aa: CASSLLERLSGSSYNEQFF

len: 12
j_gene: TRBJ1-5
d_gene: .
v_gene: TRBV10-3
abundance: .
CDR3nt: TGTGCCATCTCAGGTAGCAATCAGCCCCAGCATTTT
CDR3aa: CAISGSNQPQHF

len: 15
j_gene: TRBJ2-7
d_gene: TRBD2
v_gene: TRBV7-2
abundance: .
CDR3nt: TGTGCCAGCAGCTTAGCGGCGGGAGGCACCTACGAGCAGTACTTC
CDR3aa: CASSLAAGGTYEQYF

len: 16
j_gene: TRBJ2-3
d_gene: TRBD2
v_gene: TRBV28
abundance: .
CDR3nt: TGTGCCAGCAGTTCCCCCACCGCGGGAGAAACAGATACGCAGTATTTT
CDR3aa: CASSSPTAGETDTQYF

len: 16
j_gene: TRBJ2-2
d_gene: TRBD1
v_gene: TRBV15
abundance: .
CDR3nt: TGTGCCACCACCGACCTCGACAGGGATGAGGCCGGGGAGCTGTTTTTT
CDR3aa: CATTDLDRDEAGELFF

len: 13
j_gene: TRBJ2-5
d_gene: .
v_gene: TRBV12-3/TRBV12-4
abundance: .
CDR3nt: TGTGCCAGCAGTAAACAGTACCAAGAGACCCAGTACTTC
CDR3aa: CASSKQYQETQYF

len: 14
j_gene: TRBJ1-1
d_gene: .
v_gene: TRBV20-1
abundance: once
CDR3nt: TGCAGTGCTAGTTGGGGGGGAATGAACACTGAAGCTTTCTTT
CDR3aa: CSASWGGMNTEAFF

len: 17
j_gene: TRBJ1-5
d_gene: TRBD1
v_gene: TRBV30
abundance: .
CDR3nt: TGTGCCTGGAGTCACGACAGGGGAAGTGATAGCAATCAGCCCCAGCATTTT
CDR3aa: CAWSHDRGSDSNQPQHF

len: 16
j_gene: TRBJ1-1
d_gene: .
v_gene: TRBV18
abundance: .
CDR3nt: TGTGCCAGCTCACCAAAGACAGTGTCTGCGAACACTGAAGCTTTCTTT
CDR3aa: CASSPKTVSANTEAFF

len: 18
j_gene: TRBJ1-1
d_gene: TRBD1
v_gene: TRBV11-2
abundance: .
CDR3nt: TGTGCCAGCAGCCCTGCTCCGTCCGGGACAGCTTATTACACTGAAGCTTTCTTT
CDR3aa: CASSPAPSGTAYYTEAFF

len: 13
j_gene: TRBJ1-1
d_gene: .
v_gene: TRBV28
abundance: .
CDR3nt: TGTGCCAGCAGTTCGGGAAGGCCGACTGAAGCTTTCTTT
CDR3aa: CASSSGRPTEAFF

len: 15
j_gene: TRBJ2-3
d_gene: .
v_gene: TRBV3-1/TRBV3-2
abundance: .
CDR3nt: TGTGCCAGCAGCCAAGGGGGGGACTCCACAGATACGCAGTATTTT
CDR3aa: CASSQGGDSTDTQYF

len: 14
j_gene: TRBJ1-3
d_gene: TRBD1
v_gene: TRBV5-1
abundance: .
CDR3nt: TGCGCCAGCAGCCCGGGACAGCGGGGAAACACCATATATTTT
CDR3aa: CASSPGQRGNTIYF

len: 14
j_gene: TRBJ1-6
d_gene: TRBD1
v_gene: TRBV10-1
abundance: .
CDR3nt: TGCGCCAGCAGAGCGGACAGGGTGCGCTCACCCCTCCACTTT
CDR3aa: CASRADRVRSPLHF

len: 15
j_gene: TRBJ2-1
d_gene: TRBD2
v_gene: TRBV7-3
abundance: .
CDR3nt: TGTGCCAGCAGCGGAGGACTAGCGGATCACAATGAGCAGTTCTTC
CDR3aa: CASSGGLADHNEQFF

len: 14
j_gene: TRBJ2-3
d_gene: .
v_gene: TRBV5-1
abundance: .
CDR3nt: TGCGCCAGCAGCTTGAACCAAGGAGGAGATACGCAGTATTTT
CDR3aa: CASSLNQGGDTQYF

len: 15
j_gene: TRBJ1-1
d_gene: .
v_gene: TRBV11-3
abundance: .
CDR3nt: TGTGCCAGCAGCGCCTGGACAGCTGTGAACACTGAAGCTTTCTTT
CDR3aa: CASSAWTAVNTEAFF

len: 13
j_gene: TRBJ1-4
d_gene: .
v_gene: TRBV12-3/TRBV12-4
abundance: once
CDR3nt: TGTGCCAGCAGTTTAGAAGGAGGACGCAAACTGTTTTTT
CDR3aa: CASSLEGGRKLFF

len: 16
j_gene: TRBJ1-4
d_gene: TRBD1
v_gene: TRBV28
abundance: once
CDR3nt: TGTGCCAGCAGTCCCTACGCCTCGGACAGGGCGGAAAAACTGTTTTTT
CDR3aa: CASSPYASDRAEKLFF

len: 16
j_gene: TRBJ2-7
d_gene: .
v_gene: TRBV15
abundance: .
CDR3nt: TGTGCCACCAGCAGAGATCGGCGACGGGGAGACTACGAGCAGTACTTC
CDR3aa: CATSRDRRRGDYEQYF

len: 12
j_gene: TRBJ1-1
d_gene: .
v_gene: TRBV5-1
abundance: .
CDR3nt: TGCGCCAGCAGCCTCGGGGCCGGGGGAACTTTCTTT
CDR3aa: CASSLGAGGTFF

len: 16
j_gene: TRBJ2-7
d_gene: TRBD1
v_gene: TRBV7-9
abundance: once
CDR3nt: TGTGCCAGCAGCCTAGTAAGGACAGGTGGAAGTGTCGAGCAGTACTTC
CDR3aa: CASSLVRTGGSVEQYF

len: 12
j_gene: TRBJ2-5
d_gene: TRBD2
v_gene: TRBV24-1
abundance: .
CDR3nt: TGTGCCACCAGTCCGGGGGGAGAGACCCAGTACTTC
CDR3aa: CATSPGGETQYF

len: 13
j_gene: TRBJ1-2
d_gene: .
v_gene: TRBV12-3/TRBV12-4
abundance: .
CDR3nt: TGTGCCAGCAGTTTTTCAGGGGTCAATGGCTACACCTTC
CDR3aa: CASSFSGVNGYTF

len: 13
j_gene: TRBJ2-5
d_gene: .
v_gene: TRBV7-6
abundance: .
CDR3nt: TGTGCCAGCAGCGAGTGGAGGTCAGAGACCCAGTACTTC
CDR3aa: CASSEWRSETQYF

len: 14
j_gene: TRBJ1-1
d_gene: TRBD1
v_gene: TRBV5-1
abundance: .
CDR3nt: TGCGCCAGCAGCCCATTTTCAGGGGGCACTGAAGCTTTCTTT
CDR3aa: CASSPFSGGTEAFF

len: 16
j_gene: TRBJ1-6
d_gene: .
v_gene: TRBV6-1
abundance: .
CDR3nt: TGTGCCAGCAGTGAGAAAGGGAGGTTTAATAATTCACCCCTCCACTTT
CDR3aa: CASSEKGRFNNSPLHF

len: 14
j_gene: TRBJ2-7
d_gene: TRBD1
v_gene: TRBV5-1
abundance: .
CDR3nt: TGCGCCAGCAGCTTGGGGGACAGGGCCGGAGAGCAGTACTTC
CDR3aa: CASSLGDRAGEQYF